Listed below are T cell receptor beta chains from one sample, sequenced in a study of neoadjuvant nivolumab and ipilimumab in lung cancer. Libraries were prepared by immunoSEQ multiplex PCR; TCRdb keeps only in-frame clonotypes and omits some of them. The table includes about 1,400 clones, more than 70% detected once. Sequences were derived from adjacent normal lung tissue, sampled after neoadjuvant nivolumab, alone or with ipilimumab, at or shortly before surgery. The receptors derive from an adult with non-small cell lung cancer. Both conserved end residues are part of each CDR3. A D gene is named only where the DNA matches it firmly. Size values are once, few and many counts, or a class for expanded clones, and some rows have none.

>NA|TRBV28|large|TRBJ1-4
TGTGCCAGCAAAATCCCCGGGACACAGAATGAAAAACTGTTTTTT
CASKIPGTQNEKLFF
>TRBD1|TRBV5-6|NA|TRBJ2-7
TGTGCCAGCAGCTTGGGTTTCGGACAGGGCTACGAGCAGTACTTC
CASSLGFGQGYEQYF
>NA|TRBV29-1|NA|TRBJ2-7
TGCAGCGTTCGAGGAAGCGACGAGCAGTACTTC
CSVRGSDEQYF
>TRBD1|TRBV6-1|NA|TRBJ1-6
TGTGCCAGCAGTGCCAGACAGGGCAATAATTCACCCCTCCACTTT
CASSARQGNNSPLHF
>TRBD2|TRBV13|NA|TRBJ2-3
TGTGCCAGCAGCTTGGGGGGGGCAGATACGCAGTATTTT
CASSLGGADTQYF
>NA|TRBV28|few|TRBJ2-5
TGTGCCAGCAGTTTACCAGGGCATCAAGAGACCCAGTACTTC
CASSLPGHQETQYF
>NA|TRBV5-1|NA|TRBJ1-2
TGCGCCAGCAGCTTGGAGGACAGACCCTGGGGCTACACCTTC
CASSLEDRPWGYTF
>TRBD1|TRBV5-1|NA|TRBJ1-6
TGCGCCAGCACCGAGAGGACAGGGGACGGCTCACCCCTCCACTTT
CASTERTGDGSPLHF
>NA|TRBV5-1|NA|TRBJ2-7
TGCGCCAGCAGCTTGAGCTCCTACGAGCAGTACTTC
CASSLSSYEQYF
>NA|TRBV19|NA|TRBJ2-2
TGTGCCAGTAGTGACGCGAACACCGGGGAGCTGTTTTTT
CASSDANTGELFF
>NA|TRBV4-2|NA|TRBJ2-1
TGTGCCAGCAGCCCGGGGGAGCGTTACAATGAGCAGTTCTTC
CASSPGERYNEQFF
>NA|TRBV28|NA|TRBJ2-7
TGTGCCAGCAGCCCTACCGACAGGATTGCCTACGAGCAGTACTTC
CASSPTDRIAYEQYF
>TRBD2|TRBV5-6|few|TRBJ2-7
TGTGCCAGCCTCGGACTAGCGGGGGACTCCTACGAGCAGTACTTC
CASLGLAGDSYEQYF
>NA|TRBV6-5|NA|TRBJ2-6
TGTGCCAGTCTCAGGGACTTCTCTGGGGCCAACGTCCTGACTTTC
CASLRDFSGANVLTF
>TRBD1|TRBV4-2|once|TRBJ1-4
TGTGCCAGCAGCCTCCGGGACAGGGGGCGGAGTGAAAAACTGTTTTTT
CASSLRDRGRSEKLFF
>TRBD2|TRBV5-1|NA|TRBJ2-1
TGCGCCAGCAGCGTGACTAGCGGGGGTTACAATGAGCAGTTCTTC
CASSVTSGGYNEQFF
>NA|TRBV29-1|NA|TRBJ2-2
TGCAGCGTTGAATCGGGGGCGAACACCGGGGAGCTGTTTTTT
CSVESGANTGELFF
>NA|TRBV7-2|NA|TRBJ1-5
TGTGCCAGCAGCTTAGCTGGGGGGGCCAATCAGCCCCAGCATTTT
CASSLAGGANQPQHF
>NA|TRBV15|NA|TRBJ1-1
TGTGCCACCAGCGAGGGACCGCGTAGAGGAGCTTTCTTT
CATSEGPRRGAFF
>NA|TRBV5-1|NA|TRBJ2-1
TGCGCCAGCAGCTTGGGCAGTTACAATGAGCAGTTCTTC
CASSLGSYNEQFF
>TRBD1|TRBV6-1|NA|TRBJ2-7
TGTGCCAGTCAAACGACAGGGGCGGCCTACGAGCAGTACTTC
CASQTTGAAYEQYF
>NA|TRBV9|NA|TRBJ1-2
TGTGCCAGCAGCGTAGAAGGAGGGGAAGGCTACACCTTC
CASSVEGGEGYTF
>NA|TRBV6-6|NA|TRBJ2-7
TGTGCCAGCAGTGGAGGGGCTCACGAGCAGTACTTC
CASSGGAHEQYF
>TRBD1|TRBV2|NA|TRBJ1-6
TGTGCCAGCAGTAGACAGGGAAATTGGGATTCACCCCTCCACTTT
CASSRQGNWDSPLHF
>TRBD1|TRBV10-3|NA|TRBJ2-5
TGTGCCACCAACCGGGACAGGGAAGAGACCCAGTACTTC
CATNRDREETQYF
>NA|TRBV27|NA|TRBJ1-6
TGTGCCAGCAGTTTAGGGGGTAATTCACCCCTCCACTTT
CASSLGGNSPLHF
>TRBD2|TRBV11-1|once|TRBJ2-1
TGTGCCAGCAGCTTATGGACTAGCGGGGGAACAGTTGAGCAGTTCTTC
CASSLWTSGGTVEQFF
>NA|TRBV5-1|NA|TRBJ2-3
TGCGCCAGCAGCTTGATAGGGGACAGCACAGATACGCAGTATTTT
CASSLIGDSTDTQYF
>NA|TRBV5-3|NA|TRBJ1-1
TGTGCCAGAAGCTTCTCTGAAGCTTTCTTT
CARSFSEAFF
>TRBD1|TRBV6-5|NA|TRBJ2-7
TGTGCCAGCAGTTTAGGACAGGGGCCCTACGAGCAGTACTTC
CASSLGQGPYEQYF
>NA|TRBV4-1|NA|TRBJ2-2
TGCGCCAGCAGCCAAGTAGAAGCAGCCGGGGAGCTGTTTTTT
CASSQVEAAGELFF
>TRBD1|TRBV5-1|NA|TRBJ2-5
TGCGCCAGCAGCCCGACAGGGGCGGGAGAGACCCAGTACTTC
CASSPTGAGETQYF
>NA|TRBV14|NA|TRBJ2-1
TGTGCCAGCAGCCAGGCCCGGGGCGGATGGTACAATGAGCAGTTCTTC
CASSQARGGWYNEQFF
>NA|TRBV15|few|TRBJ1-2
TGTGCCACCAGCAGAGACAGAGGGCAGGGTCGGATGAATGGCTACACCTTC
CATSRDRGQGRMNGYTF
>NA|TRBV6-5|once|TRBJ1-2
TGTGCCAGCAGTTACTCGATCTCCGGGGGCAGCTATGGCTACACCTTC
CASSYSISGGSYGYTF
>NA|TRBV5-1|NA|TRBJ1-6
TGCGCCAGCAGCTTGAAGGGGCAAGGCGGTTCACCCCTCCACTTT
CASSLKGQGGSPLHF
>NA|TRBV27|NA|TRBJ2-7
TGTGCCAGCAACGGGGATTCCTACGAGCAGTACTTC
CASNGDSYEQYF
>TRBD1|TRBV2|NA|TRBJ2-7
TGTGCCAGCAGCTCGACAGGGGGGCCGAGGGAGCAGTACTTC
CASSSTGGPREQYF
>TRBD2|TRBV29-1|NA|TRBJ2-7
TGCAGCGTTGATACGGCGGGGGGGCCCTACGAGCAGTACTTC
CSVDTAGGPYEQYF
>NA|TRBV4-1|NA|TRBJ1-1
TGCGCCAGCAGCCAAGGGGGTCGGGCTGAAGCTTTCTTT
CASSQGGRAEAFF
>NA|TRBV2|NA|TRBJ2-7
TGTGCCAGCAGGAACCGGGACACTAGGGGCGAGCAGTACTTC
CASRNRDTRGEQYF
>NA|TRBV30|NA|TRBJ1-5
TGTGCCTCAACCGGCCCGGGTTTGGCTGATCAGCCCCAGCATTTT
CASTGPGLADQPQHF
>TRBD2|TRBV2|NA|TRBJ2-1
TGTGCCAGCAGTGAATTTGCTAGCGGGAGCTCCTACAATGAGCAGTTCTTC
CASSEFASGSSYNEQFF
>NA|TRBV6-5|NA|TRBJ1-1
TGTGCCAGCAGTTACACACCTAACACTGAAGCTTTCTTT
CASSYTPNTEAFF
>NA|TRBV11-1|once|TRBJ2-7
TGTGCCAGCAGCTTATGGGGGGCCAACGAGCAGTACTTC
CASSLWGANEQYF
>NA|TRBV27|NA|TRBJ2-7
TGTGCCAGCAGTTTACTCACTGGGGGCGGTCCCCACGAGCAGTACTTC
CASSLLTGGGPHEQYF
>NA|TRBV5-1|NA|TRBJ2-2
TGCGCCAGCAGCTTGCGGCCAGGGGACACCGGGGAGCTGTTTTTT
CASSLRPGDTGELFF
>NA|TRBV6-5|NA|TRBJ1-5
TGTGCCAGCAGCCGAGGAGTTTCGGGCAATCAGCCCCAGCATTTT
CASSRGVSGNQPQHF